The 4 T cell receptor beta chains reported below all come from one sample, sequenced in a study of cytomegalovirus exposure and HLA in healthy donors. Using immunoSEQ multiplex PCR, the repertoire was profiled, and TCRdb retains in-frame clones only, with some absent. The profile shows about 110,000 clones, approximately 89% of them singletons. Material: PBMCs. These receptors were obtained from a woman aged 18-30 years in good health and CMV-seronegative.

This clone showed up just once. The chain employs TRBV9 and TRBJ2-7, with 10 positions matching TRBD1. The V gene end was trimmed by 0 bases and the J gene end by 2 bases; junction bases not matched to a gene: 2. Germline V lookup: CDR1 SGDLS, CDR2 YYNGEE. This CDR3 has 15 residues. CDR3 protein: CASSVGTGGPYEQYF. The CDR3 DNA is TGTGCCAGCAGCGTAGGGACAGGGGGACCCTACGAGCAGTACTTC.

The chain combines TRBV4-2 with TRBJ1-3; 7 bases map to TRBD1. Trimming removed 9 bases from V and 3 bases from J; junction bases left unmatched: 11. The CDR3 loop spans 15 amino acids. Germline assignment: CDR1 LGHNA and CDR2 YNFKEQ. CDR3 protein: CARLGPGGFGNTIYF. The CDR3 region has the DNA TGTGCCAGACTAGGCCCAGGGGGGTTTGGAAACACCATATATTTT.

In this sample, this clone turned up once. V gene TRBV9 combines with J gene TRBJ2-3; 11 bases line up with TRBD2. Germline CDR1 is SGDLS and CDR2 is YYNGEE. V shed 2 bases and J 8 bases; nucleotides not matched to a gene: 7. This CDR3 comprises 15 residues. CDR3 DNA sequence: TGTGCCAGCAGCGTGTATAGCGGGAGGGCCGGTACGCAGTATTTT. Its protein is CASSVYSGRAGTQYF. The full variable domain, rest sourced from reference TRBV9 and TRBJ2-3, is DSGVTQTPKHLITATGQRVTLRCSPRSGDLSVYWYQQSLDQGLQFLIQYYNGEERAKGNILERFSAQQFPDLHSELNLSSLELGDSALYFCASSVYSGRAGTQYFGPGTRLTVL.

In its sample, this clone was seen once. This chain joins TRBV7-2 and TRBJ2-5; D perhaps matches TRBD1 (5 bases). V was pared by 1 base and J by 5 bases, with 11 bases between. The CDR3 length is 14 residues. Germline lookup yields CDR1 SGHTA and CDR2 FQGNSA. This CDR3 reads CASSLVVGRETQYF. The CDR3 nucleotides read TGTGCCAGCAGCTTAGTTGTGGGGCGGGAGACCCAGTACTTC.